Each of the 10 T cell receptor beta chains below was sequenced from the same sample in a study of blood T cell repertoires in COVID-19 (TCRdb year 2020). The method behind the library was the immunoSEQ multiplex PCR assay. Imported from immuneACCESS, the table was reduced by TCRdb to in-frame sequences with V and J called. These copies leave out some clones; in studies compared against another copy, an unresolved V gene accounts for under half, and the cause of the remainder is not known. Counted in this sample were about 230,000 clones; around four fifths of them appeared once. The ten largest clones add up to about 2.5% of the sample. Material for sequencing was peripheral blood. Receptor source: a woman in her 70s with active or convalescent COVID-19.

This chain connects TRBV12-3 or TRBV12-4 to TRBJ1-1; maybe TRBD1 (6 bases). This CDR3 contains 13 residues. The ends were cut back, 3 bases at V and 7 bases at J, with 12 bases in the middle. CDR3 in DNA: TGTGCCAGCAGTTTGGGGGGGGCGATTGAAGCTTTCTTT. It codes for CASSLGGAIEAFF.

On this clone: The conserved final phenylalanine or tryptophan is absent from the CDR3, which likely points to a read error. The limits of the CDR3 on the DNA are not certain, so only TCRdb's listed CDR3 is given. The V gene is TRBV3-1 (or the pseudogene TRBV3-2), the J gene TRBJ2-7; TRBD1 was called by the table and not checked on the DNA. 14 amino acids form the CDR3, both terminal residues included. CDR1 is LGHDT, CDR2 YNNKEL, per germline (reference sequence). The CDR3 sequence: CASSLEAGTRPFFL.

This chain's CDR3 is CAISESVGGVTQETQYF. Written as DNA, the CDR3 is TGTGCCATCAGTGAGTCGGTGGGGGGGGTAACACAAGAGACCCAGTACTTC. The genes are TRBV10-3 and TRBJ2-5; 7 bases align to TRBD2. The V segment lost 0 bases and the J segment 2 bases; nucleotides outside the gene matches: 9. Germline CDR1 reads ENHRY; CDR2 reads SYGVKD. This CDR3 comprises 17 residues.

This chain joins TRBV10-3 and TRBJ1-3, with D tentatively TRBD1 (6 bases). V lost 4 bases and J 2 bases, leaving 15 bases between the germline ends. The CDR3 contains 16 residues. Germline CDR1 ENHRY, CDR2 SYGVKD. The CDR3 DNA is TGTGCCATCAGTGGCTCAGGGGCCCTGGCTGGAAACACCATATATTTT. It specifies CAISGSGALAGNTIYF.

The CDR3 sequence is CASIQSNTEAFF. The CDR3, as DNA: TGTGCCAGCATACAGAGTAACACTGAAGCTTTCTTT. The J gene is TRBJ1-1, the V gene TRBV21-1; the table's D gene call, TRBD1, was not cross checked with the DNA. TRBV21-1 is designated a pseudogene. This CDR3 comprises 12 residues.

The chain uses TRBV27 and TRBJ2-1, with 7 bases fitting TRBD2. The CDR3 totals 12 residues. V gave up 6 bases and J gave up 8 bases; unmatched junction bases: 4. In germline, CDR1 is MNHEY, CDR2 SMNVEV (reference sequence). The CDR3 reads CASSRGVYEQFF. Written as DNA, the CDR3 is TGTGCCAGCAGCCGGGGGGTCTATGAGCAGTTCTTC.

This chain links TRBV6-5 with TRBJ1-1; D is possibly TRBD1 (5 bases). CDR3 length: 12 amino acids. Germline CDR1 and CDR2: MNHEY and SVGAGI. The CDR3 loop is CATEGTNTEAFF. DNA for the CDR3: TGTGCGACGGAGGGGACGAACACTGAAGCTTTCTTT.

The genes are TRBV6-5 and TRBJ2-7, with D possibly matching TRBD2 (7 bases). Germline V gene data show CDR1 as MNHEY and CDR2 as SVGAGI. V lost 6 bases and J lost 0, with 15 bases in between. The CDR3 runs to 15 residues. CDR3 loop: CASRKGRGASYEQYF. DNA for the CDR3: TGTGCCAGCAGAAAGGGACGGGGGGCCTCCTACGAGCAGTACTTC.

The chain has TRBV7-2 and TRBJ1-1; 8 positions agree with TRBD1. The germline CDR1 and CDR2 sequences are SGHTA and FQGNSA. The CDR3 contains 11 residues. The V gene end was trimmed by 5 bases and the J gene end by 10 bases; junction bases not matched to a gene: 3. CDR3 region: CASSPDRGAFF. The CDR3 coding sequence is TGTGCCAGCAGCCCCGACAGGGGAGCTTTCTTT.

The chain uses TRBV7-2 and TRBJ2-1; 10 bases align to TRBD2. Germline CDR1 SGHTA, CDR2 FQGNSA. With V trimmed by 1 base and J by 9 bases, 6 bases remained unmatched. This CDR3 region has 15 residues. For the CDR3, the DNA is TGTGCCAGCAGCTTAGATAGCGGGGGGCCGGGTGAGCAGTTCTTC. Translating it yields CASSLDSGGPGEQFF.